A selection of T cell receptor beta chains follows, all from one sample in a study of Graves' ophthalmopathy and Graves' hyperthyroidism. TCRdb itself ran the multiplex PCR reads through MiXCR, one entry per CDR3 protein. The repertoire holds about 700,000 distinct CDR3 sequences, with about 44% as singletons. The specimen sequenced was peripheral blood. All receptors derive from an adult man with Graves' ophthalmopathy. The CDR3 runs from the conserved cysteine through the conserved F or W. A D gene is named only where the DNA matches it firmly. Clone sizes are given selectively: once, few, many, or a class where the clone is expanded.

D: NA
size: NA
J: TRBJ2-3
V: TRBV29-1
DNA: TGCAGCGTTTTGGGTACGCAGTATTTT
CDR3: CSVLGTQYF

D: NA
size: NA
J: TRBJ1-4
V: TRBV2
DNA: TGTGCCAGCAGTGCTACCCGAGGGAGGGTGAATGGGAAACTGTTTTTT
CDR3: CASSATRGRVNGKLFF

D: NA
size: once
J: TRBJ1-5
V: TRBV20-1
DNA: TGCAGTGCTAATTCGGGCAGCAATCAGCCCCAGCATTTT
CDR3: CSANSGSNQPQHF

D: NA
size: NA
J: TRBJ1-2
V: TRBV10-3
DNA: TGTGCCATCAGTGGACCCCAGGCTGCCGGGTATGGCTACACCTTC
CDR3: CAISGPQAAGYGYTF

D: NA
size: NA
J: TRBJ1-1
V: TRBV7-9
DNA: TGTGCCAGCAACAATCAGGGAGCTGAAGCTTTCTTT
CDR3: CASNNQGAEAFF

D: TRBD1
size: NA
J: TRBJ2-3
V: TRBV24-1
DNA: TGTGCCACCAGTGCGGGACAGGGATACACAGTCGGAGATACGCAGTATTTT
CDR3: CATSAGQGYTVGDTQYF

D: NA
size: many
J: TRBJ1-2
V: TRBV7-9
DNA: TGTGCCAGCAGCTTAGAACGTACTAACTATGGCTACACCTTC
CDR3: CASSLERTNYGYTF

D: TRBD2
size: few
J: TRBJ2-7
V: TRBV7-9
DNA: TGTGCCAGCAGCCGTCCCGGGACTACCACCTACGAGCAGTACTTC
CDR3: CASSRPGTTTYEQYF

D: NA
size: many
J: TRBJ1-5
V: TRBV20-1
DNA: TGCAGTGCTAGTGTCCAGGGGCGAAGTCAGCCCCAGCATTTT
CDR3: CSASVQGRSQPQHF

D: NA
size: few
J: TRBJ2-7
V: TRBV7-3
DNA: TGTGCCAGCAGTCTATCATCGACAGTAACCTACGAGCAGTACTTC
CDR3: CASSLSSTVTYEQYF

D: NA
size: many
J: TRBJ2-7
V: TRBV15
DNA: TGTGCCACCAGCAGAGAGGGGTGGGACGGAGACTACGAGCAGTACTTC
CDR3: CATSREGWDGDYEQYF

D: NA
size: few
J: TRBJ1-3
V: TRBV25-1
DNA: TGTGCCAGCAGAGACAGGAGCTCTGGAAACACCATATATTTT
CDR3: CASRDRSSGNTIYF

D: TRBD1
size: NA
J: TRBJ1-4
V: TRBV29-1
DNA: TGCAGCGTTAGTTGGGGACAGGTTCATGAAAAACTGTTTTTT
CDR3: CSVSWGQVHEKLFF

D: TRBD2
size: many
J: TRBJ2-5
V: TRBV7-2
DNA: TGTGCCAGCAGCCCTAGCATGGGAGGGGAGACCCAGTACTTC
CDR3: CASSPSMGGETQYF

D: NA
size: few
J: TRBJ2-7
V: TRBV20-1
DNA: TGCAGTGCTGGTAGCCGGGAGAACTACGAGCAGTACTTC
CDR3: CSAGSRENYEQYF

D: TRBD1
size: NA
J: TRBJ1-2
V: TRBV9
DNA: TGTGCCAGCAGCGTACAGGGGGAACTCTATGGCTACACCTTC
CDR3: CASSVQGELYGYTF

D: TRBD1
size: many
J: TRBJ2-7
V: TRBV7-9
DNA: TGTGCCAGCAGCTCGGACAGGCTCTCCTACGAGCAGTACTTC
CDR3: CASSSDRLSYEQYF